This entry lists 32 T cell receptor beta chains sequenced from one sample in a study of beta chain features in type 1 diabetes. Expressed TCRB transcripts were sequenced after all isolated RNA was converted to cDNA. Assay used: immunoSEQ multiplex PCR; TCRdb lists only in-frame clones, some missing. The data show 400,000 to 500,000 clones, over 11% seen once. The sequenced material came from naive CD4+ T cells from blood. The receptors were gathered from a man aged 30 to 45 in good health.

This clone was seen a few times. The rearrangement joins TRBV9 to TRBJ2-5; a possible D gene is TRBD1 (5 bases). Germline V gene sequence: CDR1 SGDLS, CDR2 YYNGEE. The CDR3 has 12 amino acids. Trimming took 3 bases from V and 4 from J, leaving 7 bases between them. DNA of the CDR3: TGTGCCAGCAGCGACAGGCTAGAGACCCAGTACTTC. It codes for CASSDRLETQYF.

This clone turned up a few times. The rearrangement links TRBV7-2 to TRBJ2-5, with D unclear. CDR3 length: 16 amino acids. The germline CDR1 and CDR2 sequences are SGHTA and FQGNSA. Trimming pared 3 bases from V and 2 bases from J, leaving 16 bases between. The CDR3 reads CASSFKTRIPQETQYF. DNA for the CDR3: TGTGCCAGCAGCTTCAAGACCAGGATCCCACAAGAGACCCAGTACTTC.

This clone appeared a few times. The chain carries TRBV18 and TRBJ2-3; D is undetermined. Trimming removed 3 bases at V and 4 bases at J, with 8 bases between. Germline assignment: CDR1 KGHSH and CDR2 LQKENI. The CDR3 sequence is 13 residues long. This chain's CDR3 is CASSPLNSDTQYF. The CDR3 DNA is TGTGCCAGCTCACCCTTGAATTCAGATACGCAGTATTTT.

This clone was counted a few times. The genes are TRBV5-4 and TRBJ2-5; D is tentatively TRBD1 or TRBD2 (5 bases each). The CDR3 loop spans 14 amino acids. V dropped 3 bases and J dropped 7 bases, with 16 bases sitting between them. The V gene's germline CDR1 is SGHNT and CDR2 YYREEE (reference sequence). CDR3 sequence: CASSSGRDEGTQYF. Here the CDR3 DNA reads TGTGCCAGCAGCTCCGGACGGGACGAGGGGACCCAGTACTTC.

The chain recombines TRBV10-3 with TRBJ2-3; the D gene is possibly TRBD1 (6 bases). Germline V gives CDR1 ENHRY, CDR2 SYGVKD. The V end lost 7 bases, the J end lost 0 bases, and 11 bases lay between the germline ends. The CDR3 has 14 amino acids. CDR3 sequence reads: CAITPDSSTDTQYF. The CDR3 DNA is TGTGCCATCACCCCGGACAGTAGCACAGATACGCAGTATTTT.

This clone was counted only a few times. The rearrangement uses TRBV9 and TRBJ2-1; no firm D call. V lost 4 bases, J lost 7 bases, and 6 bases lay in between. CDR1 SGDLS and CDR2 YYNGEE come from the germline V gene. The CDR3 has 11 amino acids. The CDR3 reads CASSQINEQFF. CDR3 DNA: TGTGCCAGCAGCCAAATAAATGAGCAGTTCTTC. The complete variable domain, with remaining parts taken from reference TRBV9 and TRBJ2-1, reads DSGVTQTPKHLITATGQRVTLRCSPRSGDLSVYWYQQSLDQGLQFLIQYYNGEERAKGNILERFSAQQFPDLHSELNLSSLELGDSALYFCASSQINEQFFGPGTRLTVL.

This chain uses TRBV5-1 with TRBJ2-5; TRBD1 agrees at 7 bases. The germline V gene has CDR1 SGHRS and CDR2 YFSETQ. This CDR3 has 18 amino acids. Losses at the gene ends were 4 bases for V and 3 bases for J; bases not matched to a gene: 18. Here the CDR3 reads CASSRGRRQGAFEETQYF. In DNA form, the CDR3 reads TGCGCCAGCAGCCGTGGTCGCCGACAGGGCGCTTTTGAAGAGACCCAGTACTTC.

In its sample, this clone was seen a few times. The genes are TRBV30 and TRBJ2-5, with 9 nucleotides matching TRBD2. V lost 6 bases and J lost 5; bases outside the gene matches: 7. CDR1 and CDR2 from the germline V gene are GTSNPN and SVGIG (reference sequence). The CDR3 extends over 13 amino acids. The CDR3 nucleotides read TGTGCCTGTTTGCGCGCGGGAGGGGAGACCCAGTACTTC. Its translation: CACLRAGGETQYF.

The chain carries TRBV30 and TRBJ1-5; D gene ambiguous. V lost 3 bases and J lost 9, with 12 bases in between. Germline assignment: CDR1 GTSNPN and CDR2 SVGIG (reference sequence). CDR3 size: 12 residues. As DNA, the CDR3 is TGTGCCTGGAGAAACCCAGGAAGGCCCCAGCATTTT. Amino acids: CAWRNPGRPQHF.

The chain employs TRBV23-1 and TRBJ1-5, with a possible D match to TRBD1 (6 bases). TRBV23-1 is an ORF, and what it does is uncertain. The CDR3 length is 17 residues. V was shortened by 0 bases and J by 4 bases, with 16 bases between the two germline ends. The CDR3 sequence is CASSQSSGQFLNQPQHF. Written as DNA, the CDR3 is TGCGCCAGCAGTCAATCGTCAGGACAGTTCCTAAATCAGCCCCAGCATTTT.

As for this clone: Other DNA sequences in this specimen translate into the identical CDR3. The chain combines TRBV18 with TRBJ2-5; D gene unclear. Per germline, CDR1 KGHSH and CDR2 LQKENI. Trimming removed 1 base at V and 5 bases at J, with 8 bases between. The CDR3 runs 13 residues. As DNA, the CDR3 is TGTGCCAGCTCACCACAGGCCGAGGAGACCCAGTACTTC. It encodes CASSPQAEETQYF.

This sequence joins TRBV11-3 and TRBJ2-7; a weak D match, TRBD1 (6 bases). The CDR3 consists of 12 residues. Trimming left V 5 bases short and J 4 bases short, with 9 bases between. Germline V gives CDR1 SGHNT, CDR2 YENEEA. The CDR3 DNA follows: TGTGCCAGCAGCGATACAGGGTACGAGCAGTACGTC. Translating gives CASSDTGYEQYV.

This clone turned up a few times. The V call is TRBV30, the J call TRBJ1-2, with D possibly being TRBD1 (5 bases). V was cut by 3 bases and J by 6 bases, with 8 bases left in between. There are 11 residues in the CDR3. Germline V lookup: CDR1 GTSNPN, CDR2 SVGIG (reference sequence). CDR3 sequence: CAWRLGDGYTF. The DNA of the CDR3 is TGTGCCTGGAGATTAGGGGATGGCTACACCTTC.

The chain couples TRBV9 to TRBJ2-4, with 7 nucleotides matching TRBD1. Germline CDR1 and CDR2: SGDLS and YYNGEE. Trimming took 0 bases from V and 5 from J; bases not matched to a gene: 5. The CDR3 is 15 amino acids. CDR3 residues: CASSVGDRAQNIQYF. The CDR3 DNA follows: TGTGCCAGCAGCGTAGGAGACAGGGCCCAAAACATTCAGTACTTC.

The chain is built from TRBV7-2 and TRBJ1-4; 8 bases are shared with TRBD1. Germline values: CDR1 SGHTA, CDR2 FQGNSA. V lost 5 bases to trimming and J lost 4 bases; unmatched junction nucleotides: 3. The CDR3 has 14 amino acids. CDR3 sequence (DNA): TGTGCCAGCAGCATGACAGGGGTTAATGAAAAACTGTTTTTT. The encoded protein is CASSMTGVNEKLFF. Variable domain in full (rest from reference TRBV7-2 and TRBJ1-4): GAGVSQSPSNKVTEKGKDVELRCDPISGHTALYWYRQSLGQGLEFLIYFQGNSAPDKSGLPSDRFSAERTGGSVSTLTIQRTQQEDSAVYLCASSMTGVNEKLFFGSGTQLSVL.

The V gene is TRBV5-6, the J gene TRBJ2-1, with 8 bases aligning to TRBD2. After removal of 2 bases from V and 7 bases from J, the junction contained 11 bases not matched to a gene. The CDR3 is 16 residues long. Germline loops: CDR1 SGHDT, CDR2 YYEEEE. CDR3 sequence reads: CASSFSVLAGDNEQFF. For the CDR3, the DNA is TGTGCCAGCAGCTTTTCAGTCCTAGCGGGTGATAATGAGCAGTTCTTC. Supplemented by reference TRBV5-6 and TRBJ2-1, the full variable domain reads DAGVTQSPTHLIKTRGQQVTLRCSPKSGHDTVSWYQQALGQGPQFIFQYYEEEERQRGNFPDRFSGHQFPNYSSELNVNALLLGDSALYLCASSFSVLAGDNEQFFGPGTRLTVL.

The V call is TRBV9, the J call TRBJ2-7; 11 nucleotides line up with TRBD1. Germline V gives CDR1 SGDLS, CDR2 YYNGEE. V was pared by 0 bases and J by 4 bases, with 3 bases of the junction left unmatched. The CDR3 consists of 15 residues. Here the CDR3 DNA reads TGTGCCAGCAGCGTAGAATGGGACAGGGGGTACGAGCAGTACTTC. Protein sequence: CASSVEWDRGYEQYF.

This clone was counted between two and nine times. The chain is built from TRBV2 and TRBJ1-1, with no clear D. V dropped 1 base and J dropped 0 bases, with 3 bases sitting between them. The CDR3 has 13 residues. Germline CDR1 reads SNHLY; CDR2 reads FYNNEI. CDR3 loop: CASSEGVNTEAFF. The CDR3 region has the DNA TGTGCCAGCAGTGAAGGGGTGAACACTGAAGCTTTCTTT.

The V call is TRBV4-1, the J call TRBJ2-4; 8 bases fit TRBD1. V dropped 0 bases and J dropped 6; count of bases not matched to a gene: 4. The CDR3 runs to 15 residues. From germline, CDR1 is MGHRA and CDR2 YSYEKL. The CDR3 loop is CASSQELTGVNIQYF. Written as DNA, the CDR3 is TGCGCCAGCAGCCAAGAACTGACAGGGGTAAACATTCAGTACTTC.

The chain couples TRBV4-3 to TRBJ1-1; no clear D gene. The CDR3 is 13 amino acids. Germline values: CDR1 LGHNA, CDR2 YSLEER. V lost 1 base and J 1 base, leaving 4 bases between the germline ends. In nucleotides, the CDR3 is TGCGCCAGCAGCCAAGCATCGAACACTGAAGCTTTCTTT. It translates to CASSQASNTEAFF.

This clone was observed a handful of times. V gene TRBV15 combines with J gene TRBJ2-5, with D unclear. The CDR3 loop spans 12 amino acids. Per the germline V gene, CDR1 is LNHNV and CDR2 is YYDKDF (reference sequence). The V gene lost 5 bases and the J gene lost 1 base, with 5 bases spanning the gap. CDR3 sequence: CATSRFQETQYF. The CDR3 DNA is TGTGCCACCAGCCGATTCCAAGAGACCCAGTACTTC.

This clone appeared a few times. This CDR3 is CSVRTGRTYEQYF. CDR3 bases: TGCAGCGTTCGGACAGGGAGGACCTACGAGCAGTACTTC. This rearrangement joins TRBV29-1 to TRBJ2-7; 8 positions agree with TRBD1. The CDR3 loop spans 13 amino acids. Germline V gene lookup returns CDR1 SQVTM and CDR2 ANQGSEA. V gave up 5 bases and J gave up 2 bases; unmatched junction bases: 5.

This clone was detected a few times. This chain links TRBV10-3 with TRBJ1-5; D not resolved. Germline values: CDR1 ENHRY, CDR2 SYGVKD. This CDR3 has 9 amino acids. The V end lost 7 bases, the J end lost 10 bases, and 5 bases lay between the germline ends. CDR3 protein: CAIKKPQHF. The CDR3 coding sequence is TGTGCCATCAAGAAACCCCAGCATTTT.

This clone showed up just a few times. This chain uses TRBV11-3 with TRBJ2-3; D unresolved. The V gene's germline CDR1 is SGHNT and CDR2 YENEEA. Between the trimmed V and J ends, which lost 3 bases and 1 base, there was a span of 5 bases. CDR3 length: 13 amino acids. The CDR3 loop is CASSLLGTDTQYF. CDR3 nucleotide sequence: TGTGCCAGCAGCTTGCTAGGCACAGATACGCAGTATTTT. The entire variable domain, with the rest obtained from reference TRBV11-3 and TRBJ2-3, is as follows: EAGVVQSPRYKIIEKKQPVAFWCNPISGHNTLYWYLQNLGQGPELLIRYENEEAVDDSQLPKDRFSAERLKGVDSTLKIQPAELGDSAVYLCASSLLGTDTQYFGPGTRLTVL.

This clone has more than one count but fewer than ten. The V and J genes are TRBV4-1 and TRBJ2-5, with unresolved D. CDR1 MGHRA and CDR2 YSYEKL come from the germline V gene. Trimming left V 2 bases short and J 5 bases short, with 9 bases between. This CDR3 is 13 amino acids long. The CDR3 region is CASSQKGWETQYF. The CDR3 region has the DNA TGCGCCAGCAGCCAAAAAGGGTGGGAGACCCAGTACTTC.

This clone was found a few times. In DNA, the CDR3 is TGTGCCAGCAGTGAAGTGGGGGCGAGGGACATTCAGTACTTC. Its translation is CASSEVGARDIQYF. V gene TRBV6-1 combines with J gene TRBJ2-4; D might be TRBD1 (6 bases). Germline values: CDR1 MNHNS, CDR2 SASEGT. There are 14 residues in the CDR3. V was clipped by 1 base and J by 8 bases, with 12 bases between them.

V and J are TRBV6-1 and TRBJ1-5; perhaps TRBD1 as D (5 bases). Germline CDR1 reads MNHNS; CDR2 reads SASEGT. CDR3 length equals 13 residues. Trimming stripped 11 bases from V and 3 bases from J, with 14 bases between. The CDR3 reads CAGGTGNNQPQHF. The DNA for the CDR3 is TGTGCCGGAGGAACAGGCAACAATCAGCCCCAGCATTTT.

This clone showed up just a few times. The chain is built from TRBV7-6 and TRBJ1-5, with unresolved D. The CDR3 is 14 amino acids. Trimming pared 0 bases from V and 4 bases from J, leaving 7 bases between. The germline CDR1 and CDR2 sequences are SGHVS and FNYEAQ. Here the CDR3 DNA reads TGTGCCAGCAGCTTAGCGGGAGGGAATCAGCCCCAGCATTTT. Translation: CASSLAGGNQPQHF.

The CDR3, as DNA: TGCGCCAGCAGCCAAGATCTAGGGGCAGGGGACACTGAAGCTTTCTTT. It encodes CASSQDLGAGDTEAFF. The V and J genes are TRBV4-3 and TRBJ1-1, with D perhaps TRBD1 (6 bases). CDR3 length: 16 residues. V was pared by 0 bases and J by 3 bases, with 14 bases between. Germline V lookup: CDR1 LGHNA, CDR2 YSLEER.

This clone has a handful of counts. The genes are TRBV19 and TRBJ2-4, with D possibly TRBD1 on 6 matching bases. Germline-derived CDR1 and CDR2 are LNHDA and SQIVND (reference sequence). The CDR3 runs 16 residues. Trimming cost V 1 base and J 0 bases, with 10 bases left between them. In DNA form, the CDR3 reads TGTGCCAGTAGTATAGGTACAGGGATAGCCAAAAACATTCAGTACTTC. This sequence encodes CASSIGTGIAKNIQYF.

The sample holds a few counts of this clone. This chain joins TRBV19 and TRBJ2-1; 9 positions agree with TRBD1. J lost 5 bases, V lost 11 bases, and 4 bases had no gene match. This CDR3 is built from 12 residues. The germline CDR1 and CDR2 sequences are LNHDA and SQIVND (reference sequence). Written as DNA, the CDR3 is TGTGCCTGTGGGACAGGGCACAATGAGCAGTTCTTC. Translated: CACGTGHNEQFF.

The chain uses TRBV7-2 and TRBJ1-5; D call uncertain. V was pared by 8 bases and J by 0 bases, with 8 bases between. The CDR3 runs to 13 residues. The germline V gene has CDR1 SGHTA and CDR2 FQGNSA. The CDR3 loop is CASSRDSNQPQHF. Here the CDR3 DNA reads TGTGCCAGCTCCCGGGATAGCAATCAGCCCCAGCATTTT.